What follows is one T cell receptor (beta chain) and its context. Antigen: not known. Combining a sample-barcoded 5' primer with a J-beta primer mix, a second PCR ran for roughly 6 to 12 cycles. Every molecule of cDNA carried a tag from a template-switch adaptor with 12 random nucleotides. CDR3-containing paired-end reads numbering at least 2.5 million came from each sample. TCRdb re-called the 5' RACE reads through MiXCR, storing one row per CDR3 protein. Of approximately 670,000 distinct CDR3 sequences listed, 40% to 45% are singletons. This sample is part of a study of blood T cells in healthy people across ages. General study findings and limits: Older age coincided with a roughly linear decline in TCR beta diversity per million T cells.

Looked up from germline, CDR1 is GTSNPN and CDR2 is SVGIG (reference sequence). The CDR3 is 12 amino acids. The V end was cut by 0 bases, the J end by 4 bases, with 4 bases between. This chain connects TRBV30 to TRBJ2-1; D remains unclear. The sample comprised blood. The TCR sequence derives from an elderly man in good health. This CDR3 reads CAWSVTYNEQFF. CDR3 coding DNA: TGTGCCTGGAGTGTAACGTACAATGAGCAGTTCTTC. Full variable domain (rest looked up from reference TRBV30 and TRBJ2-1): SQTIHQWPATLVQPVGSPLSLECTVEGTSNPNLYWYRQAAGRGLQLLFYSVGIGQISSEVPQNLSASRPQDRQFILSSKKLLLSDSGFYLCAWSVTYNEQFFGPGTRLTVL.